Listed below are T cell receptor beta chains from one sample, sequenced in a study of identical twins. MiXCR was run by TCRdb on the 5' RACE reads, yielding one entry per CDR3 protein. This table has roughly 720,000 distinct CDR3 sequences, 15% to 20% appearing once. The same data also went into a second study, on T cells expressing NK-cell markers.

The sample was PBMCs. The receptors derive from a young woman in good health. The CDR3 runs from the conserved cysteine through the conserved F or W. D genes are given only for firm matches. A row's size may be missing; if present it is once, few, many or a size class.

j_call d_call clone_size v_call cdr3_nt cdr3_aa
TRBJ2-1 . . TRBV10-3 TGTGCCATCAAGGCAGGGGTATATGGCAATGAGCAGTTCTTC CAIKAGVYGNEQFF
TRBJ2-2 . . TRBV14 TGTGCCAGCAGCCAACTACTCGGGGAGCTGTTTTTT CASSQLLGELFF
TRBJ1-1 . . TRBV11-1 TGTGCCAGCAGCTTAGGTCGGAGGAGCACTGAAGCTTTCTTT CASSLGRRSTEAFF
TRBJ2-1 . many TRBV10-3 TGTGCCATCAGGGAAGGGTCGGGATCTATCGTTGAGCAGTTCTTC CAIREGSGSIVEQFF
TRBJ2-3 . few TRBV12-5 TGTGCTAGCCGCACGTTTTCTAGCACAGATACGCAGTATTTT CASRTFSSTDTQYF
TRBJ1-1 . . TRBV29-1 TGCAGCGCGGGGAGTTGGCCTTACACTGAAGCTTTCTTT CSAGSWPYTEAFF
TRBJ2-7 . many TRBV5-1 TGCGCCAGCAACACAGGGCTACGGGACGAGCAGTACTTC CASNTGLRDEQYF
TRBJ2-1 . . TRBV3-1 TGTGCCAGCAGCCAGGAACCGGGACCGTTATTCTACAATGAGCAGTTCTTC CASSQEPGPLFYNEQFF
TRBJ2-1 TRBD2 few TRBV20-1 TGCAGTACAAGAGTAGCGGGGAATTACAATGAGCAGTTCTTC CSTRVAGNYNEQFF
TRBJ2-2 . few TRBV5-1 TGCGCCACCGAAACAGGGACGAACACCGGGGAGCTGTTTTTT CATETGTNTGELFF
TRBJ2-5 . . TRBV6-5 TGTGCCAGCGGAAACAAAAAAGAGACCCAGTACTTC CASGNKKETQYF
TRBJ2-7 . . TRBV5-1 TGCGCCAGCAGGACACAGGGAGCAAGCAACGAGCAGTACTTC CASRTQGASNEQYF
TRBJ2-5 . few TRBV12-3/TRBV12-4 TGTGCCAGCACGGAGGGGGGGGGCCTTTTTTCGGCCCAGTACTTC CASTEGGGLFSAQYF
TRBJ2-3 . . TRBV18 TGTGCCAGCTCACCATCTACTAGGGGTACGCAGTATTTT CASSPSTRGTQYF
TRBJ2-5 . many TRBV3-1 TGTGCCAGCAGCCAAAGGATCCCGGGGAAAGAGACCCAGTACTTC CASSQRIPGKETQYF
TRBJ2-1 . . TRBV3-1 TGTGCCAGCAGCCAAGAAATAGGGACGGAGCGTGAGCAGTTCTTC CASSQEIGTEREQFF
TRBJ2-1 . many TRBV12-3/TRBV12-4 TGTGCCAGCAGTTTATCTAGTCTGAGTCTTGAGCAGTTCTTC CASSLSSLSLEQFF
TRBJ2-1 TRBD2 . TRBV20-1 TGCAGTGCTAGGCCAGCGGGGCGGACGGCGGGAGTCAATGAGCAGTTCTTC CSARPAGRTAGVNEQFF
TRBJ1-5 . . TRBV5-1 TGCGCCAGCAGCTTGGGAGACGTGGGCAATCAGCCCCAGCATTTT CASSLGDVGNQPQHF
TRBJ2-7 . few TRBV7-2 TGTGCCAGCAGCTTCCTGGGGGACACCACGTACGAGCAGTACTTC CASSFLGDTTYEQYF
TRBJ2-5 . . TRBV5-1 TGCGCCAGCAGCACGACAGGACGGGACCCGAGAGAGACCCAGTACTTC CASSTTGRDPRETQYF
TRBJ2-3 . . TRBV5-1 TGCGCCAGCAGCTTGGGCTCGATGGCAGATACGCAGTATTTT CASSLGSMADTQYF
TRBJ2-7 . . TRBV5-5 TGTGCCAGCAGCTCCGAAGCCGCCTCCTACGAGCAGTACTTC CASSSEAASYEQYF
TRBJ2-1 . few TRBV7-2 TGTGCCAGCAGCTTAGTAAAGGAGAAGAATGAGCAGTTCTTC CASSLVKEKNEQFF
TRBJ1-6 TRBD1 . TRBV9 TGTGCCAGCAGCGTAGGGTCTACCGGGACAGGGAGTTCACCCCTCCACTTT CASSVGSTGTGSSPLHF
TRBJ2-1 TRBD2 many TRBV20-1 TGCAGTGCTAGGGGTAGGACTAGCGGGAATCGCTACAATGAGCAGTTCTTC CSARGRTSGNRYNEQFF
TRBJ2-2 . few TRBV5-6 TGTGCCAGCGCATTACACAACACCGGGGAGCTGTTTTTT CASALHNTGELFF
TRBJ2-4 TRBD2 . TRBV23-1 TGCGCCAGCAGTCAACTGACTAGCGGGAAAAACATTCAGTACTTC CASSQLTSGKNIQYF
TRBJ1-1 . . TRBV7-9 TGTGCCAGCAGCTTAGCGACCGGTAGGACTGAAGCTTTCTTT CASSLATGRTEAFF